This T cell receptor beta chain appears in the sequencing data of a study of T cell repertoires in cytomegalovirus infection. The overall study: The public TCR beta signatures pointed to both CMV infection and matching HLA type. Overall study results and limits: The ex vivo response was dominated by HLA-C-restricted CMV-specific TCR beta clonotypes. Of the TCR beta families, the public ones yielded a cumulative frequency that identified carriers of CMV plus the relevant HLA.

CDR1 and CDR2 (germline): SGHKS, YYEKEE (reference sequence). This CDR3 has 13 amino acids. Trimming took off 4 bases at V and 8 bases at J, with 12 bases between the two ends. TCRdb independently ran MiXCR on the reads; one entry per CDR3 protein. Counted here are fewer than 950,000 distinct CDR3 sequences, roughly 33% occurring once; the ten biggest clones make up around 11%. The table lists this clonotype with a count of one. Its antigen remains unidentified. Material: cultured CD8+ T cells from PBMCs, obtained from culture after CMV antigen stimulation. The clonotype comes from a human donor in good health (CMV status not recorded). Some clones in this sample may be carry-over from other donors' samples. The V call is TRBV5-5, the J call TRBJ1-4; D may be TRBD1 (5 bases). For the CDR3, the DNA is TGTGCCAGCAGCCCCAGGGTAGGGGAAAAACTGTTTTTT. Translation gives CASSPRVGEKLFF.